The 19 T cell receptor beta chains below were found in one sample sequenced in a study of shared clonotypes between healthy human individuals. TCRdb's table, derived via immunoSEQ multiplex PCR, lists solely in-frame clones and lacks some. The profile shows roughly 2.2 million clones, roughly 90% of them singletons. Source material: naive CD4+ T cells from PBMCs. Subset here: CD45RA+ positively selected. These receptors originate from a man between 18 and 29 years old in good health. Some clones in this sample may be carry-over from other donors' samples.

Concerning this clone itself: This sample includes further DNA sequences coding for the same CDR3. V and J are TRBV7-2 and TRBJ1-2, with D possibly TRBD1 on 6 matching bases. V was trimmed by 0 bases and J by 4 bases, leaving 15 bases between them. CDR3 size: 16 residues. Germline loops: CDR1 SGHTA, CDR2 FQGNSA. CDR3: CASSLAQGRGGYGYTF. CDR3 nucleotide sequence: TGTGCCAGCAGCTTAGCGCAAGGCAGGGGAGGCTATGGCTACACCTTC.

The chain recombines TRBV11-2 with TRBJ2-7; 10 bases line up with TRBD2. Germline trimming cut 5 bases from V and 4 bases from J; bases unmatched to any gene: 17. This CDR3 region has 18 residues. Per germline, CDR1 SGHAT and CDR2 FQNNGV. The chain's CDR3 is CASSEDSGRPPYYYEQYF. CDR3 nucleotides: TGTGCCAGCAGCGAGGATAGCGGGAGGCCCCCTTATTATTACGAGCAGTACTTC. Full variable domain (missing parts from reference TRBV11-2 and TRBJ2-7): EAGVAQSPRYKIIEKRQSVAFWCNPISGHATLYWYQQILGQGPKLLIQFQNNGVVDDSQLPKDRFSAERLKGVDSTLKIQPAKLEDSAVYLCASSEDSGRPPYYYEQYFGPGTRLTVT.

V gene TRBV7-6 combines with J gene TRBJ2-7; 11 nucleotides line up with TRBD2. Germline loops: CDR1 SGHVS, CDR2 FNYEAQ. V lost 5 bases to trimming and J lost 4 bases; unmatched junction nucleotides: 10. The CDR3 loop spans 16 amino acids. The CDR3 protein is CASSPGLAGGPYEQYF. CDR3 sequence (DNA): TGTGCCAGCAGCCCCGGGCTAGCGGGAGGTCCGTACGAGCAGTACTTC.

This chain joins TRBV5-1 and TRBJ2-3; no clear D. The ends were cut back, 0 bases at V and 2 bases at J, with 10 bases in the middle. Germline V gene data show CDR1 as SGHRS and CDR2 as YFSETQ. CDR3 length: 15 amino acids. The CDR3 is CASSLEIPFTDTQYF. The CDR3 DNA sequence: TGCGCCAGCAGCTTGGAGATTCCTTTCACAGATACGCAGTATTTT.

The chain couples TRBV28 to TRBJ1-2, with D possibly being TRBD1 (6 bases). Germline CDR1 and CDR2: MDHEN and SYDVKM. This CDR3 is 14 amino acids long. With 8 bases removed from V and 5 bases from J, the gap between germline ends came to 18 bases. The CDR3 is CASGLRDTVYGYTF. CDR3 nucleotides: TGTGCCAGCGGACTCCGGGACACGGTGTATGGCTACACCTTC.

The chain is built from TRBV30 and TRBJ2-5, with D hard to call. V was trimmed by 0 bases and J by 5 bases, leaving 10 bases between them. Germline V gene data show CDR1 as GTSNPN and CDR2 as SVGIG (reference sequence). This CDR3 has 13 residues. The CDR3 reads CAWSVNRRETQYF. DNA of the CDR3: TGTGCCTGGAGTGTTAACCGACGGGAGACCCAGTACTTC.

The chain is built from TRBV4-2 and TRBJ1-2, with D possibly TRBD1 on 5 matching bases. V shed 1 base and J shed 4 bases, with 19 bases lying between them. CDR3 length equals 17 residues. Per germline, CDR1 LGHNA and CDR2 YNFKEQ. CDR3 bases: TGTGCCAGCAGCCAAGCCCTACAGGCAGGTTCGGCCTATGGCTACACCTTC. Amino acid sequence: CASSQALQAGSAYGYTF.

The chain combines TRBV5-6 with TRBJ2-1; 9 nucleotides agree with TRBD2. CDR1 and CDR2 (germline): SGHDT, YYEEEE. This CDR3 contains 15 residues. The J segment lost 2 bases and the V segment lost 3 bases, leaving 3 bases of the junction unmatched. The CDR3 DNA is TGTGCCAGCAGCTCGACTAGCGGTGCCTACAATGAGCAGTTCTTC. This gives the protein CASSSTSGAYNEQFF.

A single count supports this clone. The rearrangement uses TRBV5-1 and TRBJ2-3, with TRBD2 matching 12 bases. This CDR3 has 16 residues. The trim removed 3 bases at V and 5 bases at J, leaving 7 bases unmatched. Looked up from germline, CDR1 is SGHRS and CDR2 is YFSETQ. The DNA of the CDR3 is TGCGCCAGCAGCTCCAGACTAGCGGGAGATCGAGATACGCAGTATTTT. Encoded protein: CASSSRLAGDRDTQYF.

The DNA for the CDR3 is TGCAGCGTTGGGGGGCGGGGACTAGCGGTGAATGAGCAGTTCTTC. Protein sequence: CSVGGRGLAVNEQFF. This chain joins TRBV29-1 and TRBJ2-1; 11 bases align to TRBD2. Looked up from germline, CDR1 is SQVTM and CDR2 is ANQGSEA. The junction had 9 bases not matched to a gene; V was cut back by 4 bases and J by 7 bases. CDR3 length: 15 residues.

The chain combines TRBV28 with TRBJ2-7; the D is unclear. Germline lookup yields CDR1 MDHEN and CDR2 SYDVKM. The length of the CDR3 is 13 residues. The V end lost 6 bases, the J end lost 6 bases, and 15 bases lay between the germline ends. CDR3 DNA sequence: TGTGCCAGCAGCCGCCTAACCTGGTCCGAGCAGTACTTC. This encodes CASSRLTWSEQYF.

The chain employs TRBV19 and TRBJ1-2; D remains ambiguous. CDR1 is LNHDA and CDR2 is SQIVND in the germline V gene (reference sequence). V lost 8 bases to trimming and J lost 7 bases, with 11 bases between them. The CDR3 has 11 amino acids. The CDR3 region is CASREGGGYTF. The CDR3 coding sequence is TGTGCCAGTCGGGAGGGCGGTGGCTACACCTTC. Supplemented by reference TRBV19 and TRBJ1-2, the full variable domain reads DGGITQSPKYLFRKEGQNVTLSCEQNLNHDAMYWYRQDPGQGLRLIYYSQIVNDFQKGDIAEGYSVSREKKESFPLTVTSAQKNPTAFYLCASREGGGYTFGSGTRLTVV.

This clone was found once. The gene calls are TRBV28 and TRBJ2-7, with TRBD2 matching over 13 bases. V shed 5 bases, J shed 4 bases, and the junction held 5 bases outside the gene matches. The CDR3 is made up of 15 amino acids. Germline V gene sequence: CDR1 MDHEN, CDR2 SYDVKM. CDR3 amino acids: CASSPRGLAGYEQYF. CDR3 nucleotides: TGTGCCAGCAGTCCGCGGGGACTAGCGGGGTACGAGCAGTACTTC. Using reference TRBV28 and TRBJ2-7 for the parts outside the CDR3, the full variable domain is DVKVTQSSRYLVKRTGEKVFLECVQDMDHENMFWYRQDPGLGLRLIYFSYDVKMKEKGDIPEGYSVSREKKERFSLILESASTNQTSMYLCASSPRGLAGYEQYFGPGTRLTVT.

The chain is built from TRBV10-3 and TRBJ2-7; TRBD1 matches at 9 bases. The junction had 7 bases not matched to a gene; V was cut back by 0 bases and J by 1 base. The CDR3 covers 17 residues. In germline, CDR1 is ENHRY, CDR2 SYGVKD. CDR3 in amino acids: CAISESLPGQGSYEQYF. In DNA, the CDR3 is TGTGCCATCAGTGAGTCGCTACCGGGACAGGGTTCCTACGAGCAGTACTTC.

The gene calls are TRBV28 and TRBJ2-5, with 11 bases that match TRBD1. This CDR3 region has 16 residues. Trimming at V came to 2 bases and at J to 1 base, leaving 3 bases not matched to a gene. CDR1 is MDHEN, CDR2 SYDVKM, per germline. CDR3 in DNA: TGTGCCAGCAGTTTACGGACAGGGGGCCCCCAAGAGACCCAGTACTTC. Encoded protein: CASSLRTGGPQETQYF. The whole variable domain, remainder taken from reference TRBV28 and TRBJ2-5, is DVKVTQSSRYLVKRTGEKVFLECVQDMDHENMFWYRQDPGLGLRLIYFSYDVKMKEKGDIPEGYSVSREKKERFSLILESASTNQTSMYLCASSLRTGGPQETQYFGPGTRLLVL.

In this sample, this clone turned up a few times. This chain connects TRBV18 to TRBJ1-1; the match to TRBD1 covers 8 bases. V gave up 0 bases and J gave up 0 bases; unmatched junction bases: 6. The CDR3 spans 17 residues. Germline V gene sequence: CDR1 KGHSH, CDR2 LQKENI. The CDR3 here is CASSPPNRGILNTEAFF. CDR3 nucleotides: TGTGCCAGCTCACCACCAAACAGGGGGATCTTGAACACTGAAGCTTTCTTT. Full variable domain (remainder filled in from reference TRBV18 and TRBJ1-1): NAGVMQNPRHLVRRRGQEARLRCSPMKGHSHVYWYRQLPEEGLKFMVYLQKENIIDESGMPKERFSAEFPKEGPSILRIQQVVRGDSAAYFCASSPPNRGILNTEAFFGQGTRLTVV.

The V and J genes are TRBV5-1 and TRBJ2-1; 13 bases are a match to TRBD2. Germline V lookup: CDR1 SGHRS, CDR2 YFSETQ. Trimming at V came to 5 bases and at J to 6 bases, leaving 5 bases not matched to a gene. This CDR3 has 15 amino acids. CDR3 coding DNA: TGCGCCAGCAGGTCGACTAGCGGGAGGCCCAATGAGCAGTTCTTC. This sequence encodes CASRSTSGRPNEQFF.

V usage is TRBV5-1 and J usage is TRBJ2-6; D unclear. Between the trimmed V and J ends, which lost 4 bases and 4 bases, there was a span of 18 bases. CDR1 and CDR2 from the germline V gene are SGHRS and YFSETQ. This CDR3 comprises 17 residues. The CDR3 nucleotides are TGCGCCAGCAGCCCGCGTGGACCGGTGGAAGGGGCCAACGTCCTGACTTTC. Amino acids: CASSPRGPVEGANVLTF. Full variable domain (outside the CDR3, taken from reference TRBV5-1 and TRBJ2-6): KAGVTQTPRYLIKTRGQQVTLSCSPISGHRSVSWYQQTPGQGLQFLFEYFSETQRNKGNFPGRFSGRQFSNSRSEMNVSTLELGDSALYLCASSPRGPVEGANVLTFGAGSRLTVL.

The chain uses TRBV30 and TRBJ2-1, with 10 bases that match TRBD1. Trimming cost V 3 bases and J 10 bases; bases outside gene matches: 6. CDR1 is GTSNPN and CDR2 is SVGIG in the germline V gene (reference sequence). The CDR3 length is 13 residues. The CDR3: CAWRPGQGYEQFF. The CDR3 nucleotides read TGTGCCTGGAGACCGGGACAGGGGTACGAGCAGTTCTTC.